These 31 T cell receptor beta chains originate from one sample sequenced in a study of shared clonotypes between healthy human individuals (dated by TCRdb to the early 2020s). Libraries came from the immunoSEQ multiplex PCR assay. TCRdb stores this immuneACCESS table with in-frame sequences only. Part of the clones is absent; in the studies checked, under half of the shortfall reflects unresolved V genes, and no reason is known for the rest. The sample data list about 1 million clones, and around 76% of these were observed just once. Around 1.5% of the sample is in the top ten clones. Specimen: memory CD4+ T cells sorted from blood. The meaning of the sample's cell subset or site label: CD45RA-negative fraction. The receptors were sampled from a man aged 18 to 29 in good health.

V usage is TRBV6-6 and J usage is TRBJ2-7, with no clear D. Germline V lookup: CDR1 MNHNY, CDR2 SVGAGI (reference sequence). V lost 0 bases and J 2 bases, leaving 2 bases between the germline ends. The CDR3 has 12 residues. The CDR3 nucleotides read TGTGCCAGCAGTTACTCTACCTACGAGCAGTACTTC. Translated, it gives CASSYSTYEQYF.

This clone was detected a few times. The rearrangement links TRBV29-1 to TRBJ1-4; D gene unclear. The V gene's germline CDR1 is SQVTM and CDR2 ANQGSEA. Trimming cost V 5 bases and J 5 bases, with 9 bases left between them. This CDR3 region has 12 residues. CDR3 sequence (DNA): TGCAGCGTTCAGCCAATGAATGAAAAACTGTTTTTT. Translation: CSVQPMNEKLFF.

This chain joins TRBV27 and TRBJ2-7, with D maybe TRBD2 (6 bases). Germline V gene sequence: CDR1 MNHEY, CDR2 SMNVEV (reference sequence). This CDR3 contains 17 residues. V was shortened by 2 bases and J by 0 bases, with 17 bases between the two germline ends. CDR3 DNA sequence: TGTGCCAGCAGTTTAGGGGGGTACCGATTACTCTCCTACGAGCAGTACTTC. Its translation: CASSLGGYRLLSYEQYF.

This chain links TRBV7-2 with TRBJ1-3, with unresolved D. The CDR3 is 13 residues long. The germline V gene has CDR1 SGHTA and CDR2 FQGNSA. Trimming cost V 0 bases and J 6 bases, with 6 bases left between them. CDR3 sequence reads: CASSLAGLNTIYF. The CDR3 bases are TGTGCCAGCAGCTTAGCAGGGTTAAACACCATATATTTT.

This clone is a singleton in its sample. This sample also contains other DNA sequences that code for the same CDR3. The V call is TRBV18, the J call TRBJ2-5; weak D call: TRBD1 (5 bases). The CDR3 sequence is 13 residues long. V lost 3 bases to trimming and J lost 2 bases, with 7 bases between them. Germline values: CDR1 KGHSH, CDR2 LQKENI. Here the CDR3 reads CASSPRQQETQYF. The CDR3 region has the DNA TGTGCCAGCTCACCCCGACAGCAAGAGACCCAGTACTTC.

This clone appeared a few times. As DNA, the CDR3 is TGTGCCAGCAGCGTAGGTGCAGCGAACTCCTACAATGAGCAGTTCTTC. Residues: CASSVGAANSYNEQFF. The chain is built from TRBV9 and TRBJ2-1; D ambiguous. Per the germline V gene, CDR1 is SGDLS and CDR2 is YYNGEE. This CDR3 is built from 16 residues. The V and J ends lost 0 bases and 0 bases respectively, with 10 bases between them.

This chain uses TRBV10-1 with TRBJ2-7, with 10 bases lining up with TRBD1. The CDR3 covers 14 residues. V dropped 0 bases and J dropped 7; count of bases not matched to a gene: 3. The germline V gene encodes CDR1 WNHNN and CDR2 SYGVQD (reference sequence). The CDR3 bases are TGCGCCAGCAGTGAGTCCGGGACAGGGGTAGAGCAGTACTTC. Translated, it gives CASSESGTGVEQYF.

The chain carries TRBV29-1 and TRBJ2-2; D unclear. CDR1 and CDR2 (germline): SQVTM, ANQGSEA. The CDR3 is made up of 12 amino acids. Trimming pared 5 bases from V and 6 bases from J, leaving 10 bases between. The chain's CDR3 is CSVKLSPGELFF. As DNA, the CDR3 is TGCAGCGTTAAGCTCTCCCCCGGGGAGCTGTTTTTT.

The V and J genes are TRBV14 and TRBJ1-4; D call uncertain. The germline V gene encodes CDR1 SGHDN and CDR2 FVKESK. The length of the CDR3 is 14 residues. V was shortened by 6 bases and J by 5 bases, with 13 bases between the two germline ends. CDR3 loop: CASSVRLGNEKLFF. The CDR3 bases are TGTGCCAGCAGTGTCCGGCTTGGGAATGAAAAACTGTTTTTT.

The CDR3 sequence is CASSFNSGTGGLGEQYF. CDR3 nucleotides: TGTGCCAGCAGCTTCAACTCCGGGACAGGGGGCCTAGGCGAGCAGTACTTC. This chain connects TRBV11-3 to TRBJ2-7; 12 bases align to TRBD1. V shed 3 bases, J shed 6 bases, and the junction held 12 bases outside the gene matches. This CDR3 spans 17 amino acids. The V gene's germline CDR1 is SGHNT and CDR2 YENEEA.

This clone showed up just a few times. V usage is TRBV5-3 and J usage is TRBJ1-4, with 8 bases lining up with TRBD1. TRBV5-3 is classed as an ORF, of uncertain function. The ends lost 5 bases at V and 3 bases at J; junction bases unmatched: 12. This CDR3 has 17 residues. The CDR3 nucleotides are TGTGCCAGAAGACGAAAGCAGGGGGCGCAGTCTAATGAAAAACTGTTTTTT. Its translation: CARRRKQGAQSNEKLFF.

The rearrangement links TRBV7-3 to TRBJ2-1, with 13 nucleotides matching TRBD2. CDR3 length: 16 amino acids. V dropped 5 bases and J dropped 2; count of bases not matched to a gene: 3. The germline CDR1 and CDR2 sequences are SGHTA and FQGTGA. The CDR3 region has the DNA TGTGCCAGCAGCACTGGACTAGCGGGGGCCTACAATGAGCAGTTCTTC. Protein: CASSTGLAGAYNEQFF.

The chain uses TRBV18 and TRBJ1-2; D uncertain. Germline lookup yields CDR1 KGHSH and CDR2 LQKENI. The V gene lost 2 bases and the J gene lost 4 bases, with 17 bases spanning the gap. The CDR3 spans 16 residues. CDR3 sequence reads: CASSPTRETAVYGYTF. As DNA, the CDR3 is TGTGCCAGCTCACCAACAAGAGAGACGGCGGTCTATGGCTACACCTTC.

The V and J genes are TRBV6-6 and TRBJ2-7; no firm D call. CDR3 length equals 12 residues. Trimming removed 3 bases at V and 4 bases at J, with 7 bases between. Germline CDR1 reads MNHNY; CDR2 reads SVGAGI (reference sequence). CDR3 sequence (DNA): TGTGCCAGCAGTTATATCGGTTACGAGCAGTACTTC. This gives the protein CASSYIGYEQYF.

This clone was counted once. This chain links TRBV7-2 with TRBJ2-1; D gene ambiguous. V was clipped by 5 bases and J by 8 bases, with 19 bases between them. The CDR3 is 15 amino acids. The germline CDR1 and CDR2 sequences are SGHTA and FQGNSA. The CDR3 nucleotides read TGTGCCAGCAGCCCAGGACGGTTGAGTCGCTATGAGCAGTTCTTC. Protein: CASSPGRLSRYEQFF.

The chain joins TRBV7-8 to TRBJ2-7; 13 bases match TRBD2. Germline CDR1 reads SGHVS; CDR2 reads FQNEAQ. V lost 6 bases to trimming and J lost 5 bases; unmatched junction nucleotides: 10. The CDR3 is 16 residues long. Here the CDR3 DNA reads TGTGCCAGCAGACTAGCGGGAGGGCCGCGTATAGACGAGCAGTACTTC. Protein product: CASRLAGGPRIDEQYF.

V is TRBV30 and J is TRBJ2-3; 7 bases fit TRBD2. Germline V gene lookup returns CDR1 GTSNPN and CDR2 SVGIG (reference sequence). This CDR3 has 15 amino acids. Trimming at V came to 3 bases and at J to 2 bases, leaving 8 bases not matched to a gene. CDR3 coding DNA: TGTGCCTGGAGCCGGGGGGATGGCTCCACAGATACGCAGTATTTT. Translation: CAWSRGDGSTDTQYF.

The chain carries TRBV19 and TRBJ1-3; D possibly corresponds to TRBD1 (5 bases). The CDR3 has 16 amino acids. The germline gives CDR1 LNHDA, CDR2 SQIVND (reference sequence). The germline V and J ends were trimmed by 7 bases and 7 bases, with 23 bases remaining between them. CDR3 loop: CASTRRQGGAGNTIYF. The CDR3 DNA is TGTGCCAGTACACGTCGGCAGGGAGGAGCAGGCAACACCATATATTTT.

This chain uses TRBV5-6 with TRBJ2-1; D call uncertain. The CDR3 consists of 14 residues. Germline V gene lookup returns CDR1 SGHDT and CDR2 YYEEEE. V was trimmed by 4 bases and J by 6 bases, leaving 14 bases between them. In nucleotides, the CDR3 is TGTGCCAGCAGCGAGGCTCCGGTCCCCAATGAGCAGTTCTTC. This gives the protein CASSEAPVPNEQFF.

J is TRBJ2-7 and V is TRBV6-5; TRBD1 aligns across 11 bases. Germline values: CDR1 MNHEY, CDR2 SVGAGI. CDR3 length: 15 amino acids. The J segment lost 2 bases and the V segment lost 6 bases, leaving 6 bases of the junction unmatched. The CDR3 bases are TGTGCCAGCAGGAAGGGACAGGGGGGGACCTACGAGCAGTACTTC. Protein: CASRKGQGGTYEQYF.

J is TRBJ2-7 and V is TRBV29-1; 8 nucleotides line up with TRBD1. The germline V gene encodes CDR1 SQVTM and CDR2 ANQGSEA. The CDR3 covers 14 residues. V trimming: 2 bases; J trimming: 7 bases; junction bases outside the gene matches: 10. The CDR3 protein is CSVETGRGRGEQYF. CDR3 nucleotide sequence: TGCAGCGTTGAAACGGGCAGGGGGCGCGGGGAGCAGTACTTC.

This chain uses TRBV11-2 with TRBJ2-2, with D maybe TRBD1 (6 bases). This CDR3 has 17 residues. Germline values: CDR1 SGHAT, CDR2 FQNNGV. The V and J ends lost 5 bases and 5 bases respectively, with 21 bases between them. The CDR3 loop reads CASSRDVVQGLTGELFF. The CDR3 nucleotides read TGTGCCAGCAGCCGAGATGTAGTGCAGGGGCTAACCGGGGAGCTGTTTTTT.

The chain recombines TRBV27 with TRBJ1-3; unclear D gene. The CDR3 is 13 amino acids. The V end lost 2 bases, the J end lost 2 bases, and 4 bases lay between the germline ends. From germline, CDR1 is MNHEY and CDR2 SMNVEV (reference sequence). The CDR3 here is CASSLTPGNTIYF. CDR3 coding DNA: TGTGCCAGCAGTTTAACCCCTGGAAACACCATATATTTT.

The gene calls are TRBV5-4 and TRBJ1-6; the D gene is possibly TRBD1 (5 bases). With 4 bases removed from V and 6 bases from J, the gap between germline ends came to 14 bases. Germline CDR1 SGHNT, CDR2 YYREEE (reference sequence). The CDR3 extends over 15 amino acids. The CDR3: CASSLGPTANSPLHF. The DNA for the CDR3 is TGTGCCAGCAGCCTGGGACCGACCGCTAATTCACCCCTCCACTTT.

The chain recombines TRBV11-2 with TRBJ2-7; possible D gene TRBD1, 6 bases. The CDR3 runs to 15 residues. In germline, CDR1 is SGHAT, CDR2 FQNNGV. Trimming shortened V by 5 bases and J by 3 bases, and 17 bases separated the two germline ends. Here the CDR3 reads CASSPDPQGFYEQYF. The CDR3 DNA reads TGTGCCAGCAGCCCGGACCCACAGGGATTCTACGAGCAGTACTTC.

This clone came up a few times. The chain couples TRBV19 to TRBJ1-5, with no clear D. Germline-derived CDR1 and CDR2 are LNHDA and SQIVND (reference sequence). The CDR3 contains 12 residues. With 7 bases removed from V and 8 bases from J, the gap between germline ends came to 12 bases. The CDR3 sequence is CASKRPLEPQHF. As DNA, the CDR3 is TGTGCCAGTAAACGGCCGTTGGAGCCCCAGCATTTT.

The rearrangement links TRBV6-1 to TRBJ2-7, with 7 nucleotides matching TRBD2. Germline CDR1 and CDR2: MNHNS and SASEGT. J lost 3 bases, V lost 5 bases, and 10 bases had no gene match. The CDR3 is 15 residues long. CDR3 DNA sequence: TGTGCCAGCAGTCATTCCCTAGCGGCCAGCTACGAGCAGTACTTC. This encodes CASSHSLAASYEQYF.

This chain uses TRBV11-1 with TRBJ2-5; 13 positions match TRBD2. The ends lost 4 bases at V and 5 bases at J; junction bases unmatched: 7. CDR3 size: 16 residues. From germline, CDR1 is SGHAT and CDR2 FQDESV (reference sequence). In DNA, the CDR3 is TGTGCCAGCAGCTCGGGACTAGCGGGGTCGGGTGAGACCCAGTACTTC. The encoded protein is CASSSGLAGSGETQYF.

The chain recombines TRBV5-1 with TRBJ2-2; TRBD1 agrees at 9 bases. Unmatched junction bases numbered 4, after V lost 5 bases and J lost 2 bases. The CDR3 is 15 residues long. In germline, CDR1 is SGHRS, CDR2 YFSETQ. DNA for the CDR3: TGCGCCAGCAGTTGGGACAGGGCTAACACCGGGGAGCTGTTTTTT. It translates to CASSWDRANTGELFF.

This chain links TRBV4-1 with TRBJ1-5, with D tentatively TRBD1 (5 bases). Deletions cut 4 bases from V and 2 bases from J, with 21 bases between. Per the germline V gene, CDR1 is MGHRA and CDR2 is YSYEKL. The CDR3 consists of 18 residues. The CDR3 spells CASSPGHWGRQGNQPQHF. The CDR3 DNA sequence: TGCGCCAGCAGCCCCGGACACTGGGGACGTCAGGGCAATCAGCCCCAGCATTTT.

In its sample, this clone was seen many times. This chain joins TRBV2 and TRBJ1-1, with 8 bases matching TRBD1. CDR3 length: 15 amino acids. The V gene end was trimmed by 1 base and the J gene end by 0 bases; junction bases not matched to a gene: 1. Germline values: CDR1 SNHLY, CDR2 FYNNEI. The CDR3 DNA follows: TGTGCCAGCAGTGAAGGGACAGGGATGAACACTGAAGCTTTCTTT. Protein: CASSEGTGMNTEAFF.